This T cell receptor (beta chain) was recovered during a study of technical replicates of blood from several donors. The protocol was immunoSEQ multiplex PCR, while the TCRdb copy is restricted to in-frame clones and leaves out a portion. Among 84,000 or so clones listed, 93% were seen once. Trimming cost V 6 bases and J 6 bases, with 17 bases left between them. Germline V CDR1 and CDR2: MNHEY, SMNVEV (reference sequence). The CDR3 consists of 15 residues. J is TRBJ1-4 and V is TRBV27, with no clear D. The TCR comes from a human donor in good health. Material: T cells isolated from PBMCs. CDR3 sequence (DNA): TGTGCCAGCAGAAAATTGGGGAGGGTTGATGAAAAACTGTTTTTT. It codes for CASRKLGRVDEKLFF.